The 24 T cell receptor beta chains given below trace back to one sample, sequenced in a study of cytomegalovirus exposure and HLA in healthy donors. PCR involved 60 Vbeta and 13 Jbeta primers. TCRdb's copy holds only in-frame clones and misses some; the assay was immunoSEQ multiplex PCR. The data show approximately 150,000 clones, with 82% seen just once and 9.5% to 12% held by the top ten. Material: PBMCs. Receptors were obtained from a man between 45 and 60 years old in good health and CMV-seropositive.

J is TRBJ1-6 and V is TRBV28, with 8 nucleotides matching TRBD1. The CDR3 contains 14 residues. The germline V gene has CDR1 MDHEN and CDR2 SYDVKM. J gave up 10 bases and V 5 bases, and 7 bases lay outside the gene matches. Here the CDR3 reads CASSETGEGSPLHF. Here the CDR3 DNA reads TGTGCCAGCAGTGAGACAGGGGAGGGCTCACCCCTCCACTTT.

The chain couples TRBV19 to TRBJ2-7; TRBD1 aligns across 10 bases. With 4 bases clipped from V and 0 bases from J, the junction kept 3 bases outside the gene matches. Germline-derived CDR1 and CDR2 are LNHDA and SQIVND (reference sequence). The CDR3 length is 15 residues. CDR3 coding DNA: TGTGCCAGTAGTACCAGGACAGGGGGCTCCTACGAGCAGTACTTC. This translates into CASSTRTGGSYEQYF.

The chain joins TRBV6-5 to TRBJ1-4, with D possibly matching TRBD1 (6 bases). The CDR3 is 16 amino acids. In germline, CDR1 is MNHEY, CDR2 SVGAGI. The V end lost 2 bases, the J end lost 1 base, and 11 bases lay between the germline ends. CDR3 sequence: CASSYAGAQTNEKLFF. The CDR3, as DNA: TGTGCCAGCAGTTACGCGGGGGCTCAAACTAATGAAAAACTGTTTTTT.

The genes are TRBV5-6 and TRBJ2-5; D may be TRBD1 (6 bases). The CDR3 totals 15 residues. In germline, CDR1 is SGHDT, CDR2 YYEEEE. The germline V and J ends were trimmed by 1 base and 5 bases, with 15 bases remaining between them. This CDR3 is CASSLKRGSAETQYF. CDR3 bases: TGTGCCAGCAGCTTGAAAAGGGGGTCCGCGGAGACCCAGTACTTC. Combining the CDR3 with reference TRBV5-6 and TRBJ2-5 gives the whole variable domain DAGVTQSPTHLIKTRGQQVTLRCSPKSGHDTVSWYQQALGQGPQFIFQYYEEEERQRGNFPDRFSGHQFPNYSSELNVNALLLGDSALYLCASSLKRGSAETQYFGPGTRLLVL.

Worth noting for this clone: At one end, the junction sequence differs from germline, possibly due to a read error. The rearrangement uses TRBV7-7 and TRBJ2-5, with D tentatively TRBD1 (6 bases). The germline CDR1 and CDR2 sequences are SSHAT and FNYEAQ (reference sequence). This CDR3 is 15 amino acids long. The CDR3 coding sequence is TGTGCTAGCAGCTTAGAGGGGGTATGGAAAGAGACCCAGTACTTC. This sequence encodes CASSLEGVWKETQYF. The entire variable domain, with the rest obtained from reference TRBV7-7 and TRBJ2-5, is as follows: GAGVSQSPRYKVTKRGQDVTLRCDPISSHATLYWYQQALGQGPEFLTYFNYEAQPDKSGLPSDRFSAERPEGSISTLTIQRTEQRDSAMYRCASSLEGVWKETQYFGPGTRLLVL.

This chain connects TRBV5-5 to TRBJ2-7, with TRBD1 matching 10 bases. CDR3 size: 14 residues. J lost 6 bases, V lost 0 bases, and 3 bases had no gene match. Per germline, CDR1 SGHKS and CDR2 YYEKEE (reference sequence). The CDR3 region is CASSLGTGGREQYF. CDR3 sequence (DNA): TGTGCCAGCAGCTTGGGGACAGGGGGGCGCGAGCAGTACTTC. The full variable domain, in which reference TRBV5-5 and TRBJ2-7 provide the parts outside the CDR3, is DAGVTQSPTHLIKTRGQQVTLRCSPISGHKSVSWYQQVLGQGPQFIFQYYEKEERGRGNFPDRFSARQFPNYSSELNVNALLLGDSALYLCASSLGTGGREQYFGPGTRLTVT.

J is TRBJ2-1 and V is TRBV30, with no clear D. The CDR3 contains 14 residues. Trimming removed 1 base at V and 10 bases at J, with 17 bases between. Germline assignment: CDR1 GTSNPN and CDR2 SVGIG (reference sequence). The CDR3 is CAWSGATLFYEQFF. CDR3 nucleotides: TGTGCCTGGAGTGGGGCCACCCTATTTTACGAGCAGTTCTTC.

The chain recombines TRBV7-2 with TRBJ1-1; 8 bases line up with TRBD1. V dropped 5 bases and J dropped 1; count of bases not matched to a gene: 6. Germline V gives CDR1 SGHTA, CDR2 FQGNSA. The CDR3 runs 15 residues. The CDR3 sequence: CASSERQGRNTEAFF. The CDR3 DNA sequence: TGTGCCAGCAGCGAAAGACAGGGGCGGAACACTGAAGCTTTCTTT.

The rearrangement joins TRBV19 to TRBJ1-3; D might be TRBD1 (5 bases). Looked up from germline, CDR1 is LNHDA and CDR2 is SQIVND (reference sequence). Trimming left V 5 bases short and J 4 bases short, with 9 bases between. The CDR3 runs 13 residues. The CDR3 DNA follows: TGTGCCAGTAGTCCCGGACACGGAAACACCATATATTTT. Translation gives CASSPGHGNTIYF.

This clone was found once. The rearrangement uses TRBV5-1 and TRBJ2-3, with a possible D match to TRBD2 (6 bases). Germline V gives CDR1 SGHRS, CDR2 YFSETQ. With 0 bases removed from V and 8 bases from J, the gap between germline ends came to 7 bases. The CDR3 is 12 residues long. CDR3 sequence (DNA): TGCGCCAGCAGCTTGGGGGGAGGTACGCAGTATTTT. It specifies CASSLGGGTQYF.

V and J are TRBV30 and TRBJ1-2, with D uncertain. Germline-derived CDR1 and CDR2 are GTSNPN and SVGIG (reference sequence). The length of the CDR3 is 15 residues. Trimming took off 0 bases at V and 6 bases at J, with 17 bases between the two ends. The CDR3 loop reads CAWSVRSPGSHGYTF. The CDR3 bases are TGTGCCTGGAGTGTAAGGTCCCCGGGGAGTCATGGCTACACCTTC.

V usage is TRBV4-2 and J usage is TRBJ1-5; 11 nucleotides line up with TRBD1. V shed 2 bases and J 6 bases; nucleotides not matched to a gene: 3. Per the germline V gene, CDR1 is LGHNA and CDR2 is YNFKEQ. The CDR3 length is 15 residues. CDR3 DNA sequence: TGTGCCAGCAGCCAACAGGGACAGGGGGGTCAGCCCCAGCATTTT. Its translation is CASSQQGQGGQPQHF.

This clone was counted once. The chain combines TRBV29-1 with TRBJ2-5; D may be TRBD2 (5 bases). V was shortened by 7 bases and J by 2 bases, with 8 bases between the two germline ends. In germline, CDR1 is SQVTM, CDR2 ANQGSEA. The CDR3 has 11 residues. This CDR3 is CSAGEQETQYF. The CDR3 DNA reads as TGCAGCGCCGGGGAGCAAGAGACCCAGTACTTC. Based on the CDR3 plus reference TRBV29-1 and TRBJ2-5, the full variable domain is SAVISQKPSRDICQRGTSLTIQCQVDSQVTMMFWYRQQPGQSLTLIATANQGSEATYESGFVIDKFPISRPNLTFSTLTVSNMSPEDSSIYLCSAGEQETQYFGPGTRLLVL.

This rearrangement joins TRBV5-5 to TRBJ1-1; unclear D gene. This CDR3 comprises 16 residues. The V gene's germline CDR1 is SGHKS and CDR2 YYEKEE (reference sequence). Trimming took 2 bases from V and 0 from J, leaving 14 bases between them. The CDR3 sequence: CASSFLGGELNTEAFF. DNA of the CDR3: TGTGCCAGCAGCTTCCTGGGCGGGGAGTTGAACACTGAAGCTTTCTTT.

CDR3 amino acids: CATTRRQGSETQYF. CDR3 in DNA: TGTGCCACCACAAGGAGGCAGGGGTCGGAGACCCAGTACTTC. The rearrangement uses TRBV15 and TRBJ2-5; weak D call: TRBD1 (6 bases). Trimming took off 7 bases at V and 5 bases at J, with 17 bases between the two ends. This CDR3 has 14 residues. Per germline, CDR1 LNHNV and CDR2 YYDKDF (reference sequence).

This chain's CDR3 is CASSLEGLNQPQHF. The CDR3 nucleotides read TGTGCCAGCAGCTTAGAGGGCTTAAATCAGCCCCAGCATTTT. The rearrangement links TRBV5-5 to TRBJ1-5; D ambiguous. CDR1 is SGHKS and CDR2 is YYEKEE in the germline V gene (reference sequence). With 2 bases removed from V and 4 bases from J, the gap between germline ends came to 10 bases. The CDR3 length is 14 residues.

The rearrangement links TRBV27 to TRBJ2-7; D not resolved. The CDR3 extends over 11 amino acids. The V gene lost 6 bases and the J gene lost 6 bases, with 9 bases spanning the gap. Germline lookup yields CDR1 MNHEY and CDR2 SMNVEV (reference sequence). Here the CDR3 reads CASRWRGEQYF. Written as DNA, the CDR3 is TGTGCCAGCAGATGGAGAGGCGAGCAGTACTTC.

The chain has TRBV9 and TRBJ2-2; 9 nucleotides match TRBD1. The V gene's germline CDR1 is SGDLS and CDR2 YYNGEE. The CDR3 length is 17 residues. The trim removed 0 bases at V and 5 bases at J, leaving 8 bases unmatched. CDR3 bases: TGTGCCAGCAGCGTAGCAGCGACAGGGGGTGCAACCGGGGAGCTGTTTTTT. This sequence encodes CASSVAATGGATGELFF.

The chain employs TRBV19 and TRBJ2-1; D unclear. This CDR3 spans 11 amino acids. The V and J ends lost 3 bases and 7 bases respectively, with 4 bases between them. Germline assignment: CDR1 LNHDA and CDR2 SQIVND (reference sequence). The CDR3 here is CASSIRNEQFF. Written as DNA, the CDR3 is TGTGCCAGTAGTATTCGTAATGAGCAGTTCTTC.

The genes are TRBV27 and TRBJ2-7; 7 nucleotides line up with TRBD1. The CDR3 consists of 14 residues. V dropped 10 bases and J dropped 2; count of bases not matched to a gene: 11. In germline, CDR1 is MNHEY, CDR2 SMNVEV (reference sequence). CDR3: CATSRGPTTYEQYF. DNA of the CDR3: TGTGCCACCTCGAGGGGGCCCACCACCTACGAGCAGTACTTC.

The chain is built from TRBV7-3 and TRBJ1-2; 7 nucleotides align to TRBD1. This CDR3 is 15 amino acids long. Per the germline V gene, CDR1 is SGHTA and CDR2 is FQGTGA. Unmatched junction bases numbered 7, after V lost 0 bases and J lost 6 bases. CDR3 nucleotides: TGTGCCAGCAGCTTAACTGGGACAGCCAACGATGGCTACACCTTC. Translated: CASSLTGTANDGYTF.

The CDR3: CASSPRGGAGGNTIYF. The CDR3 nucleotides read TGTGCCAGCAGCCCTAGAGGGGGGGCTGGTGGAAACACCATATATTTT. V and J are TRBV7-2 and TRBJ1-3, with a possible D match to TRBD1 (6 bases). The CDR3 consists of 16 residues. Germline CDR1 SGHTA, CDR2 FQGNSA. Trimming removed 5 bases at V and 3 bases at J, with 17 bases between.

The chain joins TRBV6-6 to TRBJ1-5; D gene uncertain. CDR3 length: 16 residues. Per germline, CDR1 MNHNY and CDR2 SVGAGI (reference sequence). Trimming left V 2 bases short and J 6 bases short, with 17 bases between. CDR3 bases: TGTGCCAGCAGTTACCAGGACGGATTAGCGGTTCAGCCCCAGCATTTT. This encodes CASSYQDGLAVQPQHF.

This clone was recorded only once. V usage is TRBV9 and J usage is TRBJ1-1; 9 positions match TRBD1. J lost 1 base, V lost 0 bases, and 4 bases had no gene match. Germline V lookup: CDR1 SGDLS, CDR2 YYNGEE. This CDR3 has 16 residues. CDR3 loop: CASSVGQGVRNTEAFF. CDR3 bases: TGTGCCAGCAGCGTAGGACAGGGGGTACGGAACACTGAAGCTTTCTTT.